The entry below gives a single T cell receptor beta chain sequence along with its context. Using immunoSEQ multiplex PCR, the repertoire was profiled, and TCRdb retains in-frame clones only, with some absent. The repertoire holds over 2,000,000 clones, with just under 95% as singletons. The data were taken from a study of shared clonotypes between healthy human individuals. The V end was cut by 0 bases, the J end by 4 bases, with 6 bases between. Germline lookup yields CDR1 LGHNA and CDR2 YNFKEQ. The CDR3 loop spans 13 amino acids. CD8 cells regarded as naive lacked CD45RO, were positively chosen for CCR7, and omitted terminally differentiated effector memory CD45RA+ cells.

This receptor was obtained from a man between 18 and 29 years old in good health. Some clones in this sample may be carry-over from other donors' samples. The chain links TRBV4-2 to TRBJ1-1; D is unresolved. Material: naive CD8+ T cells from PBMCs. In DNA, the CDR3 is TGTGCCAGCAGCCAAGATTTGGTCACTGAAGCTTTCTTT. It translates to CASSQDLVTEAFF.